Below, 12 T cell receptor beta chains from the same sample are listed, as sequenced in a study of T cells in Graves' hyperthyroidism and ophthalmopathy. Researchers took RNA transcripts and amplified the TCR beta CDR3 regions from them. HTBI primers were used for first-round RT-PCR of the TCR CDR3. One entry per CDR3 protein results from TCRdb running MiXCR on the multiplex PCR reads. The data hold around 340,000 distinct CDR3 sequences, with about a sixth observed a single time. Material for sequencing was blood. The receptors stem from a woman between 25 and 40 years old with Graves' hyperthyroidism that later progressed to Graves' ophthalmopathy.

This clonotype was detected ten times or more. The chain uses TRBV29-1 and TRBJ2-1; possible D gene TRBD1, 6 bases. Per the germline V gene, CDR1 is SQVTM and CDR2 is ANQGSEA. Trimming stripped 4 bases from V and 7 bases from J, with 20 bases between. The CDR3 has 15 residues. CDR3 bases: TGCAGCGTTGCTTCGGGTACAGGGCTCGGGAATGAGCAGTTCTTC. As protein: CSVASGTGLGNEQFF.

The DNA of the CDR3 is TGTGCCACCAGCACCCGGGACAAGGTCTACAATGAGCAGTTCTTC. The encoded protein is CATSTRDKVYNEQFF. The rearrangement uses TRBV15 and TRBJ2-1; D is perhaps TRBD1 (6 bases). With 4 bases removed from V and 3 bases from J, the gap between germline ends came to 13 bases. Germline V gene lookup returns CDR1 LNHNV and CDR2 YYDKDF (reference sequence). This CDR3 has 15 residues.

This clonotype was counted ten times or more. The CDR3 region has the DNA TGTGCCAGCAGACGTGGGACACGAGCCTCCTACAATGAGCAGTTCTTC. Its protein is CASRRGTRASYNEQFF. The chain combines TRBV28 with TRBJ2-1; maybe TRBD1 (6 bases). With 6 bases removed from V and 0 bases from J, the gap between germline ends came to 15 bases. The CDR3 consists of 16 residues. Germline V CDR1 and CDR2: MDHEN, SYDVKM.

This clonotype came up many times. The chain employs TRBV24-1 and TRBJ2-7; TRBD2 aligns across 7 bases. The CDR3 is made up of 17 amino acids. Germline CDR1 and CDR2: KGHDR and SFDVKD. The V gene end was trimmed by 3 bases and the J gene end by 2 bases; junction bases not matched to a gene: 12. This CDR3 is CATSDAGTQGGTYEQYF. Written as DNA, the CDR3 is TGTGCCACCAGTGATGCCGGGACCCAGGGAGGGACCTACGAGCAGTACTTC.

In this sample, this clonotype turned up many times. This chain uses TRBV15 with TRBJ2-3; D is unclear. Trimming shortened V by 6 bases and J by 1 base, and 14 bases separated the two germline ends. This CDR3 is built from 15 residues. Germline V gene lookup returns CDR1 LNHNV and CDR2 YYDKDF (reference sequence). CDR3 sequence reads: CATRNGIHRTDTQYF. Written as DNA, the CDR3 is TGTGCCACCAGGAATGGGATCCATCGCACAGATACGCAGTATTTT.

Ten or more counts support this clonotype. The chain uses TRBV19 and TRBJ1-2; D gene ambiguous. Trimming stripped 3 bases from V and 7 bases from J, with 12 bases between. The germline V gene encodes CDR1 LNHDA and CDR2 SQIVND (reference sequence). The CDR3 is 13 residues long. CDR3 loop: CASSIFGLGGYTF. The CDR3 DNA follows: TGTGCCAGTAGTATTTTCGGGCTTGGTGGCTACACCTTC.

The sample holds many counts of this clonotype. The V call is TRBV20-1, the J call TRBJ2-7, with 12 nucleotides matching TRBD2. Germline assignment: CDR1 DFQATT and CDR2 SNEGSKA (reference sequence). This CDR3 is built from 13 residues. V was clipped by 6 bases and J by 3 bases; unmatched bases: 3. Written as DNA, the CDR3 is TGCAGTGCCACGACTAGCGGGAGCTACGAGCAGTACTTC. Its protein product is CSATTSGSYEQYF.

As to this clonotype: The junction departs from germline at one end; a sequencing error may be responsible. The chain is built from TRBV28 and TRBJ2-5; possible D gene TRBD2, 5 bases. Germline CDR1 is MDHEN and CDR2 is SYDVKM. The CDR3 consists of 13 residues. The CDR3 loop reads CPSSDQRQETQYF. CDR3 sequence (DNA): TGTCCCAGCAGTGACCAGCGGCAAGAGACCCAGTACTTC.

As to this clonotype: This may be a read error: a much more frequent sequence differs by one nucleotide. The missing conserved phenylalanine or tryptophan at the end of this CDR3 makes a read error likely. The chain has TRBV29-1 and TRBJ2-1, with TRBD2 matching over 9 bases. Losses at the gene ends were 7 bases for V and 9 bases for J; bases not matched to a gene: 22. The CDR3 contains 17 residues. Germline V gives CDR1 SQVTM, CDR2 ANQGSEA. CDR3 nucleotides: TGCAGCGCAGAGGGGCTCAGCGGGGGGCTTAGCGGTACTGAGCAGTTCCTC. This translates into CSAEGLSGGLSGTEQFL.

In its sample, this clonotype was seen many times. As DNA, the CDR3 is TGTGCCAGCAGTGGTAGCTCTTTCGGGACAGAGACCGGGGAGCTGTTTTTT. It yields the protein CASSGSSFGTETGELFF. The J gene is TRBJ2-2, the V gene TRBV2; the match to TRBD1 covers 7 bases. The V gene's germline CDR1 is SNHLY and CDR2 FYNNEI. Trimming cost V 4 bases and J 5 bases; bases outside gene matches: 13. This CDR3 is built from 17 residues. Full variable domain (remainder filled in from reference TRBV2 and TRBJ2-2): EPEVTQTPSHQVTQMGQEVILRCVPISNHLYFYWYRQILGQKVEFLVSFYNNEISEKSEIFDDQFSVERPDGSNFTLKIRSTKLEDSAMYFCASSGSSFGTETGELFFGEGSRLTVL.

In its sample, this clonotype was seen many times. This chain joins TRBV11-2 and TRBJ2-1, with TRBD2 matching over 9 bases. V was pared by 5 bases and J by 0 bases, with 5 bases of the junction left unmatched. Germline CDR1 is SGHAT and CDR2 is FQNNGV. There are 16 residues in the CDR3. CDR3 sequence: CASSPRLADSYNEQFF. For the CDR3, the DNA is TGTGCCAGCAGCCCCCGACTAGCGGACTCCTACAATGAGCAGTTCTTC.

This clonotype occurred many times. The V call is TRBV19, the J call TRBJ1-2; D is possibly TRBD1 (6 bases). This CDR3 contains 14 residues. Germline CDR1 reads LNHDA; CDR2 reads SQIVND (reference sequence). The V end was cut by 4 bases, the J end by 0 bases, with 9 bases between. The CDR3 DNA is TGTGCCAGTAGTAGGGGGCAAGCTAACTATGGCTACACCTTC. This gives the protein CASSRGQANYGYTF.